The present T cell receptor beta chain was sequenced within a study of CD8 T cells in Susac syndrome (dated by TCRdb to about 2019). Broadly, across the study: The study used repertoire sequencing to test whether antigen drove CD8+ T cell activation and differentiation in Susac syndrome.

Peripheral blood CD8+ and CD4+ T cells from healthy donors, Susac syndrome patients and multiple sclerosis patients were profiled by high-throughput TCR beta sequencing. Healthy donors were age- and sex-matched controls. Bulk CD8+ and CD4+ T cells were purified by magnetic negative isolation, while CD8+ TEMRA cells were enriched using FACS. Blood was collected in EDTA tubes and processed within 24 hours, with PBMCs isolated through density gradient centrifugation. PBMCs intended for TCR sequencing were frozen in liquid nitrogen and were later thawed in a 37 degrees C water bath. A purity of at least 90% was achieved for sorted or isolated CD4+, CD8+ and CD8+ TEMRA cells. Trimming removed 1 base from V and 2 bases from J; the gene matches leave 11 bases unexplained. From a lookup of the germline V gene, CDR1 and CDR2 are SQVTM and ANQGSEA. The CDR3 numbers 16 residues from cysteine through phenylalanine. The kept DNA is CDR3 alone, 48 bases in frame from the first base.

RNA was extracted using the RNeasy kit, and about 0.5 to 1 ug of the RNA was reverse transcribed with random hexamers. The immunoSEQ multiplex PCR assay, covering 54 Vbeta and 13 Jbeta segments, was used to amplify TCR beta CDR3 regions. Bias from PCR amplification was corrected by using a synthetic template baseline for primer optimization and for computational correction. The authors processed their data as follows. Reads were annotated to V, D and J genes according to IMGT and were analyzed with immunoSEQ Analyzer, with only productive sequences retained. Clonality was computed as one minus Shannon entropy normalized by log2 of the number of productive unique sequences. Public and private clones were assessed among the 100 most prevalent clones of each patient and control. Clones were defined as Susac-specific when absent from the healthy and MS cohorts, from approximately 1,100 published viral clones and from other ImmuneACCESS disease sequences. TCRdb reanalyzed the raw reads on its own, using fastp at Q25 for trimming and MiXCR for clone calling, and kept in-frame beta chains. All rows with the same CDR3 protein become a single entry with the most common DNA and genes. What appears here as the V and J calls and clone size reflects TCRdb's work, not the paper's. Present in this sample are 150,000 to 200,000 distinct CDR3 sequences, 90% to 95% of which were seen just once. The top ten clones comprise over 0.12% of the sample.

This clonotype was seen a single time. The specificity of this receptor is unknown. Per-nucleotide qualities are absent, and no much larger clonotype sits a single base away. One read alone is a weak basis. Findings and caveats that apply to the study as a whole: The study acknowledged that relatively few individuals were included in the TCR sequencing and HLA analysis.

The sequence was collected from a human donor in good health. Source material: CD4+ T cells from PBMCs. The V gene is TRBV29-1 and the J gene is TRBJ2-7; 7 bases in the junction line up with TRBD2. The encoded CDR3 is CSVEGVGGGSAYEQYF. The nucleotide sequence reads as follows: TGCAGCGTTGAAGGGGTGGGCGGGGGATCAGCCTACGAGCAGTACTTC.